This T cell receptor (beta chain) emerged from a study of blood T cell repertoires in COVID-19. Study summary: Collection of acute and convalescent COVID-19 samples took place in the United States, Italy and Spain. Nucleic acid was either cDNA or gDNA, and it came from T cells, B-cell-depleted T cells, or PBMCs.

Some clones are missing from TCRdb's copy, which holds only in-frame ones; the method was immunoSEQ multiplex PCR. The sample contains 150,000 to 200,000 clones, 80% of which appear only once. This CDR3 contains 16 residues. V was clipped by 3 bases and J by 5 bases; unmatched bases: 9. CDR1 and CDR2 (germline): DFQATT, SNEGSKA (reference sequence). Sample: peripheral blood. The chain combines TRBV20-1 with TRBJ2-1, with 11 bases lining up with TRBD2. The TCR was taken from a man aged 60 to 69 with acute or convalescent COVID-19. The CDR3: CSASFLTSGDHNEQFF. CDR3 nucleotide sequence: TGCAGTGCTAGTTTCCTGACTAGCGGGGACCACAATGAGCAGTTCTTC.